This T cell receptor beta chain was found in a study of T cell responses to AZD1222 COVID-19 vaccine. With respect to this clone: The antigen is unknown.

Study-level findings and limits: With dominance at 160-218 and 743-854, vaccine-associated CD4 TCRs spanned spike. Donors were largely white British and mainly female; clonal diversity was possibly underestimated. Researchers took repertoire samples only after the peak T cell response had come.

The V gene lost 2 bases and the J gene lost 0 bases, with 11 bases spanning the gap. Germline V gene data show CDR1 as LNHDA and CDR2 as SQIVND (reference sequence). This CDR3 has 16 amino acids. Repertoires were generated with immunoSEQ multiplex PCR, while TCRdb's copy carries only in-frame clones and drops some. The data show about 120,000 clones, roughly 88% seen once. V usage is TRBV19 and J usage is TRBJ2-1; the D gene could be TRBD1 or TRBD2 (5 bases each). The TCR was taken from an adult in good health. The input for sequencing was peripheral blood, taken on day 0 of AZD1222 vaccination. This chain's CDR3 is CASSIPRGRSYNEQFF. As DNA, the CDR3 is TGTGCCAGTAGTATACCACGGGGACGCTCCTACAATGAGCAGTTCTTC.